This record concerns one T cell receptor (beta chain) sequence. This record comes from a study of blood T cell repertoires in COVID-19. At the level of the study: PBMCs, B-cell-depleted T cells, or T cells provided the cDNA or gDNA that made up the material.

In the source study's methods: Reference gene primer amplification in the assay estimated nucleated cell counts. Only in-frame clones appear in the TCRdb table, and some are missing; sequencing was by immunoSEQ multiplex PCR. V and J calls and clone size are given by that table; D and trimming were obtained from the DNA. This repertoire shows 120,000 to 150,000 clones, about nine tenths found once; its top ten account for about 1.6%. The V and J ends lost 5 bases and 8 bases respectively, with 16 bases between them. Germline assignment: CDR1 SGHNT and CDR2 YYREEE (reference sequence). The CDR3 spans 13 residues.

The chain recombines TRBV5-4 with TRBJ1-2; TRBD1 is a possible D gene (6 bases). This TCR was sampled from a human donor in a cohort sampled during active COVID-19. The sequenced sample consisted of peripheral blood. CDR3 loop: CASSPAGVEGYTF. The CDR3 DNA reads TGTGCCAGCAGTCCAGCAGGGGTAGAGGGCTACACCTTC.